These 23 T cell receptor beta chains were all obtained from the same sample, sequenced in a study of blood T cell repertoires in COVID-19. Clones were read by immunoSEQ multiplex PCR, and TCRdb kept only the in-frame ones, dropping some. The table lists 150,000 to 200,000 clones, roughly 79% of them singletons, with around 10% in the top ten. The material sequenced was peripheral blood. These receptors originate from a woman of 80 years or more with COVID-19, enrolled during active disease.

The V call is TRBV19, the J call TRBJ1-2; 7 bases fit TRBD1. This CDR3 has 14 residues. Germline V lookup: CDR1 LNHDA, CDR2 SQIVND (reference sequence). V lost 5 bases, J lost 8 bases, and 11 bases stayed unmatched. CDR3 DNA: TGTGCCAGTAGTTCGACACAGGGGTTCAGGGGCTACACCTTC. It specifies CASSSTQGFRGYTF.

The rearrangement joins TRBV5-4 to TRBJ2-7, with 9 bases fitting TRBD1. The CDR3 totals 15 residues. Germline V gene sequence: CDR1 SGHNT, CDR2 YYREEE (reference sequence). V dropped 0 bases and J dropped 2; count of bases not matched to a gene: 3. CDR3 in amino acids: CASSLVDRGAYEQYF. CDR3 nucleotide sequence: TGTGCCAGCAGCTTGGTGGACAGGGGAGCCTACGAGCAGTACTTC.

The gene calls are TRBV4-3 and TRBJ1-6; D gene ambiguous. CDR3 length: 20 amino acids. Per the germline V gene, CDR1 is LGHNA and CDR2 is YSLEER. V lost 0 bases to trimming and J lost 5 bases, with 23 bases between them. CDR3 DNA sequence: TGCGCCAGCAGCCAAGATCTGGCCAGGCTCCTTACCGCCAATAATTCACCCCTCCACTTT. Residues: CASSQDLARLLTANNSPLHF.

In this sample, this clone turned up many times. This chain links TRBV7-2 with TRBJ2-7; TRBD2 matches 7 bases. Per the germline V gene, CDR1 is SGHTA and CDR2 is FQGNSA. The CDR3 is 15 residues long. The trim removed 2 bases at V and 2 bases at J, leaving 6 bases unmatched. The DNA for the CDR3 is TGTGCCAGCAGCTTACGGGGAGGGCCAGCCTACGAGCAGTACTTC. Encoded protein: CASSLRGGPAYEQYF. Full variable domain (rest looked up from reference TRBV7-2 and TRBJ2-7): GAGVSQSPSNKVTEKGKDVELRCDPISGHTALYWYRQSLGQGLEFLIYFQGNSAPDKSGLPSDRFSAERTGGSVSTLTIQRTQQEDSAVYLCASSLRGGPAYEQYFGPGTRLTVT.

This clone was seen a single time. The rearrangement uses TRBV4-3 and TRBJ2-7; D gene uncertain. Deletions cut 0 bases from V and 3 bases from J, with 6 bases between. CDR3 length: 13 amino acids. Germline assignment: CDR1 LGHNA and CDR2 YSLEER. The DNA of the CDR3 is TGCGCCAGCAGCCAAGATGGCGGCTACGAGCAGTACTTC. It translates to CASSQDGGYEQYF.

This chain uses TRBV27 with TRBJ2-3, with a weak D call TRBD2 (5 bases). The CDR3 consists of 15 residues. The germline CDR1 and CDR2 sequences are MNHEY and SMNVEV (reference sequence). Trimming shortened V by 5 bases and J by 1 base, and 13 bases separated the two germline ends. The DNA of the CDR3 is TGTGCCAGCAGTCCATCCGGGATACGCACAGATACGCAGTATTTT. Encoded protein: CASSPSGIRTDTQYF.

About this clone itself: The junction and the germline gene differ at one end; a read error may be behind it. The rearrangement uses TRBV5-6 and TRBJ2-7, with 10 nucleotides matching TRBD1. The CDR3 consists of 12 residues. The germline CDR1 and CDR2 sequences are SGHDT and YYEEEE. In nucleotides, the CDR3 is TGTGCCAGCAGCTCAACCGGGACAGGGGCTCACTTC. It is translated as CASSSTGTGAHF.

This sequence joins TRBV7-9 and TRBJ1-2; D gene uncertain. CDR1 and CDR2 from the germline V gene are SEHNR and FQNEAQ (reference sequence). Trimming took 5 bases from V and 4 from J, leaving 11 bases between them. The CDR3 has 13 amino acids. CDR3 protein: CASSPPLLYGYTF. In nucleotides, the CDR3 is TGTGCCAGCAGCCCCCCCCTTCTCTATGGCTACACCTTC.

V is TRBV6-5 and J is TRBJ1-5; the D gene is possibly TRBD1 (5 bases). The ends were cut back, 0 bases at V and 5 bases at J, with 8 bases in the middle. CDR1 and CDR2 (germline): MNHEY, SVGAGI. The CDR3 is 14 residues long. CDR3 protein: CASSYSGGDQPQHF. Written as DNA, the CDR3 is TGTGCCAGCAGTTACTCGGGGGGAGATCAGCCCCAGCATTTT.

The chain combines TRBV16 with TRBJ1-4, with a weak D call TRBD1 (6 bases). The CDR3 runs 14 residues. Trimming pared 4 bases from V and 7 bases from J, leaving 13 bases between. Germline CDR1 KGHSY, CDR2 FQNENV. DNA of the CDR3: TGTGCCAGCAGCCCCAGGGGATGGAGTGAAAAACTGTTTTTT. As protein: CASSPRGWSEKLFF. Full variable domain (outside the CDR3, taken from reference TRBV16 and TRBJ1-4): GEEVAQTPKHLVRGEGQKAKLYCAPIKGHSYVFWYQQVLKNEFKFLISFQNENVFDETGMPKERFSAKCLPNSPCSLEIQATKLEDSAVYFCASSPRGWSEKLFFGSGTQLSVL.

This chain uses TRBV2 with TRBJ2-5; tentatively, D is TRBD1 (7 bases). Germline CDR1 reads SNHLY; CDR2 reads FYNNEI. The V gene lost 1 base and the J gene lost 7 bases, with 19 bases spanning the gap. This CDR3 is 16 amino acids long. The CDR3 is CASSEVRTGGGRTQYF. CDR3 nucleotide sequence: TGTGCCAGCAGTGAAGTGAGGACAGGAGGGGGACGGACCCAGTACTTC.

This clone appeared a single time. This sequence joins TRBV6-5 and TRBJ2-5, with D maybe TRBD1 (5 bases). CDR1 and CDR2 (germline): MNHEY, SVGAGI. The V end was cut by 2 bases, the J end by 2 bases, with 15 bases between. The CDR3 consists of 16 residues. CDR3 region: CASSYGARRGQETQYF. The CDR3, as DNA: TGTGCCAGCAGTTACGGCGCGAGAAGGGGTCAAGAGACCCAGTACTTC.

The chain links TRBV3-1 (or the pseudogene TRBV3-2) to TRBJ2-2, with 12 bases aligning to TRBD1. Looked up from germline, CDR1 is LGHDT and CDR2 is YNNKEL (reference sequence). This CDR3 is 19 amino acids long. The V and J ends lost 0 bases and 6 bases, in that order; junction bases with no gene match: 11. The CDR3 sequence is CASSQDVGDRGRRPGELFF. CDR3 DNA: TGTGCCAGCAGCCAAGATGTGGGGGACAGGGGGCGACGTCCCGGGGAGCTGTTTTTT.

The chain joins TRBV7-8 to TRBJ2-3; D possibly corresponds to TRBD1 (6 bases). The CDR3 totals 15 residues. Germline V gene sequence: CDR1 SGHVS, CDR2 FQNEAQ. The V and J ends lost 4 bases and 0 bases respectively, with 11 bases between them. Here the CDR3 DNA reads TGTGCCAGCAGCTCCACAGGGTGGAGCACAGATACGCAGTATTTT. It translates to CASSSTGWSTDTQYF.

This chain uses TRBV19 with TRBJ1-1; D perhaps matches TRBD1 (5 bases). V lost 9 bases and J lost 1, with 9 bases in between. In germline, CDR1 is LNHDA, CDR2 SQIVND (reference sequence). The CDR3 spans 12 residues. This CDR3 reads CASRGGNTEAFF. The CDR3 DNA is TGTGCCAGCCGGGGGGGGAACACTGAAGCTTTCTTT. Supplemented by reference TRBV19 and TRBJ1-1, the full variable domain reads DGGITQSPKYLFRKEGQNVTLSCEQNLNHDAMYWYRQDPGQGLRLIYYSQIVNDFQKGDIAEGYSVSREKKESFPLTVTSAQKNPTAFYLCASRGGNTEAFFGQGTRLTVV.

This chain connects TRBV7-6 to TRBJ1-1; unclear D gene. CDR1 and CDR2 (germline): SGHVS, FNYEAQ. This CDR3 has 13 residues. Trimming removed 1 base from V and 1 base from J, with 4 bases in between. CDR3 loop: CASSLGANTEAFF. The CDR3 DNA reads TGTGCCAGCAGCTTAGGGGCGAACACTGAAGCTTTCTTT.

In its sample, this clone was seen once. V usage is TRBV6-1 and J usage is TRBJ2-3; D may be TRBD2 (5 bases). Trimming removed 1 base at V and 6 bases at J, with 8 bases between. Germline V gene data show CDR1 as MNHNS and CDR2 as SASEGT. This CDR3 region has 13 residues. CDR3 in amino acids: CASSEVPGDTQYF. The CDR3 DNA reads as TGTGCCAGCAGTGAAGTTCCGGGGGATACGCAGTATTTT.

The rearrangement joins TRBV11-3 to TRBJ1-2, with D tentatively TRBD1 (6 bases). Germline V gene lookup returns CDR1 SGHNT and CDR2 YENEEA. This CDR3 comprises 15 residues. The V end lost 5 bases, the J end lost 4 bases, and 17 bases lay between the germline ends. The CDR3 DNA sequence: TGTGCCAGCAGCCTGACAGGCCCTTTATCCTATGGCTACACCTTC. Translating it yields CASSLTGPLSYGYTF.

This chain joins TRBV4-3 and TRBJ1-2, with a possible D match to TRBD1 (5 bases). CDR1 is LGHNA and CDR2 is YSLEER in the germline V gene. V lost 1 base to trimming and J lost 3 bases, with 9 bases between them. This CDR3 spans 14 amino acids. CDR3 coding DNA: TGCGCCAGCAGCCAAGCGGGGGGATACTATGGCTACACCTTC. Its translation is CASSQAGGYYGYTF.

The gene calls are TRBV7-2 and TRBJ2-1, with D maybe TRBD2 (6 bases). V was shortened by 1 base and J by 5 bases, with 15 bases between the two germline ends. Per germline, CDR1 SGHTA and CDR2 FQGNSA. The CDR3 is made up of 16 amino acids. The CDR3 sequence is CASSLGAGTGNNEQFF. The CDR3, as DNA: TGTGCCAGCAGCTTAGGGGCCGGGACTGGCAACAATGAGCAGTTCTTC.

The chain recombines TRBV30 with TRBJ1-5; D is ambiguous. Germline V gene data show CDR1 as GTSNPN and CDR2 as SVGIG (reference sequence). The CDR3 is 12 residues long. V was clipped by 2 bases and J by 5 bases, with 7 bases between them. The CDR3 nucleotides read TGTGCCTGGAGTAGCACTTATCAGCCCCAGCATTTT. This encodes CAWSSTYQPQHF.

This clone came up once. The chain uses TRBV29-1 and TRBJ1-1; TRBD1 might be the D (5 bases). Germline assignment: CDR1 SQVTM and CDR2 ANQGSEA. The CDR3 has 13 amino acids. Trimming pared 2 bases from V and 2 bases from J, leaving 9 bases between. CDR3 nucleotide sequence: TGCAGCGTTGAACGACAGATAAACACTGAAGCTTTCTTT. This sequence encodes CSVERQINTEAFF.

The rearrangement links TRBV18 to TRBJ2-3; TRBD2 might be the D (6 bases). Deletions cut 10 bases from V and 2 bases from J, with 16 bases between. There are 14 residues in the CDR3. Germline CDR1 and CDR2: KGHSH and LQKENI. The CDR3 bases are TGTGCCACCCTGCCGGGACTGATCACAGATACGCAGTATTTT. This sequence encodes CATLPGLITDTQYF. The full variable domain, completed using reference TRBV18 and TRBJ2-3, is NAGVMQNPRHLVRRRGQEARLRCSPMKGHSHVYWYRQLPEEGLKFMVYLQKENIIDESGMPKERFSAEFPKEGPSILRIQQVVRGDSAAYFCATLPGLITDTQYFGPGTRLTVL.